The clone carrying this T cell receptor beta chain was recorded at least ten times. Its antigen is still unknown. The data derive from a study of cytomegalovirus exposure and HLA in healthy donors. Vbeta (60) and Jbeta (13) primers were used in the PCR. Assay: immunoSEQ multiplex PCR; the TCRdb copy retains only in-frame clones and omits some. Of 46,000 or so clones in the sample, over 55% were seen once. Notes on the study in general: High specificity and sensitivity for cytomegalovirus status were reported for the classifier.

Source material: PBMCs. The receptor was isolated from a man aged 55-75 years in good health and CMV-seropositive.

This chain's CDR3 is CASSQGDEQFF. In nucleotides, the CDR3 is TGTGCCAGCAGCCAGGGGGATGAGCAGTTCTTC. V gene TRBV25-1 combines with J gene TRBJ2-1; 7 nucleotides agree with TRBD1. The V gene end was trimmed by 6 bases and the J gene end by 8 bases; junction bases not matched to a gene: 1. CDR1 and CDR2 (germline): MGHDK, SYGVNS. The CDR3 length is 11 residues.